The 21 T cell receptor beta chains presented below share a single source sample, sequenced in a study of radiotherapy plus CTLA-4 blockade in lung cancer. Produced via immunoSEQ multiplex PCR; TCRdb's table is partial and in-frame only. The sample contains tens of thousands of clones, approximately 83% of which appear only once. The sequenced sample was peripheral blood, obtained from a patient treated with radiotherapy plus ipilimumab. Receptor source: a human donor with non-small cell lung cancer who had a partial response to radiotherapy plus ipilimumab.

In regard to this clone: The sample contains more than one DNA sequence encoding this CDR3. The V gene is TRBV5-1, the J gene TRBJ2-2, with 8 bases identical to TRBD2. The length of the CDR3 is 15 residues. Germline V gene sequence: CDR1 SGHRS, CDR2 YFSETQ. J lost 1 base, V lost 3 bases, and 2 bases had no gene match. The CDR3 sequence is CASSSLAGNTGELFF. As DNA, the CDR3 is TGCGCCAGCAGCTCCCTAGCGGGGAACACCGGGGAGCTGTTTTTT.

This chain joins TRBV5-4 and TRBJ1-3; D perhaps matches TRBD1 (5 bases). Trimming took off 0 bases at V and 2 bases at J, with 9 bases between the two ends. Germline CDR1 and CDR2: SGHNT and YYREEE (reference sequence). The CDR3 is made up of 15 amino acids. In nucleotides, the CDR3 is TGTGCCAGCAGCTTGGCCTGGGGGGCTGGAAACACCATATATTTT. It is translated as CASSLAWGAGNTIYF. The variable domain in full, with the rest retrieved from reference TRBV5-4 and TRBJ1-3, is ETGVTQSPTHLIKTRGQQVTLRCSSQSGHNTVSWYQQALGQGPQFIFQYYREEENGRGNFPPRFSGLQFPNYSSELNVNALELDDSALYLCASSLAWGAGNTIYFGEGSWLTVV.

V usage is TRBV9 and J usage is TRBJ1-4, with D possibly TRBD1 on 6 matching bases. The CDR3 runs 16 residues. Per the germline V gene, CDR1 is SGDLS and CDR2 is YYNGEE. V dropped 2 bases and J dropped 5 bases, with 16 bases sitting between them. The CDR3 DNA follows: TGTGCCAGCAGCGTTGGAGGTGGACAGAAAAATGAAAAACTGTTTTTT. Translating gives CASSVGGGQKNEKLFF.

The V gene is TRBV2, the J gene TRBJ1-1; D is possibly TRBD1 (6 bases). CDR1 and CDR2 (germline): SNHLY, FYNNEI. V was shortened by 5 bases and J by 1 base, with 11 bases between the two germline ends. There are 14 residues in the CDR3. The CDR3 is CASSTGSGNTEAFF. DNA of the CDR3: TGTGCCAGCAGTACAGGGAGTGGGAACACTGAAGCTTTCTTT.

The J gene is TRBJ2-1, the V gene TRBV6-1; 8 bases line up with TRBD2. The CDR3 length is 14 residues. The V gene end was trimmed by 8 bases and the J gene end by 3 bases; junction bases not matched to a gene: 6. The germline gives CDR1 MNHNS, CDR2 SASEGT. The CDR3 bases are TGTGCCAGCGCCCCCAGCGGGGGCTACAATGAGCAGTTCTTC. Translation: CASAPSGGYNEQFF.

The J gene is TRBJ1-1, the V gene TRBV5-6; D remains ambiguous. This CDR3 contains 14 residues. Per germline, CDR1 SGHDT and CDR2 YYEEEE. V lost 2 bases to trimming and J lost 0 bases, with 8 bases between them. CDR3 in amino acids: CASSLSVVNTEAFF. CDR3 bases: TGTGCCAGCAGCTTAAGCGTTGTGAACACTGAAGCTTTCTTT.

The chain couples TRBV27 to TRBJ2-7, with 7 bases identical to TRBD1. With V trimmed by 4 bases and J by 2 bases, 5 bases remained unmatched. Germline V CDR1 and CDR2: MNHEY, SMNVEV (reference sequence). CDR3 length equals 14 residues. The CDR3 DNA reads as TGTGCCAGCAGTTCGAGGGACAGTACCTACGAGCAGTACTTC. Encoded protein: CASSSRDSTYEQYF.

The CDR3 loop reads CASSQAEAVQETQYF. The DNA for the CDR3 is TGCGCCAGCAGCCAAGCTGAGGCAGTTCAAGAGACCCAGTACTTC. The chain links TRBV4-1 to TRBJ2-5; D is undetermined. The CDR3 has 15 residues. CDR1 is MGHRA and CDR2 is YSYEKL in the germline V gene. Trimming stripped 1 base from V and 2 bases from J, with 11 bases between.

The chain recombines TRBV28 with TRBJ1-4; D unclear. Germline assignment: CDR1 MDHEN and CDR2 SYDVKM. This CDR3 spans 14 amino acids. V was pared by 8 bases and J by 1 base, with 11 bases between. CDR3 sequence reads: CASRLEQTNEKLFF. The CDR3 DNA follows: TGTGCCAGCCGCCTGGAGCAAACTAATGAAAAACTGTTTTTT. Full variable domain (rest looked up from reference TRBV28 and TRBJ1-4): DVKVTQSSRYLVKRTGEKVFLECVQDMDHENMFWYRQDPGLGLRLIYFSYDVKMKEKGDIPEGYSVSREKKERFSLILESASTNQTSMYLCASRLEQTNEKLFFGSGTQLSVL.

The chain recombines TRBV4-3 with TRBJ1-5; D remains unclear. Germline V gives CDR1 LGHNA, CDR2 YSLEER. Trimming removed 1 base at V and 2 bases at J, with 6 bases between. The CDR3 contains 14 residues. The CDR3, as DNA: TGCGCCAGCAGCCAAGGGGCAGGCAATCAGCCCCAGCATTTT. Translating it yields CASSQGAGNQPQHF.

The chain joins TRBV19 to TRBJ1-1; D is ambiguous. The CDR3 runs to 14 residues. Germline loops: CDR1 LNHDA, CDR2 SQIVND (reference sequence). The V end lost 5 bases, the J end lost 2 bases, and 12 bases lay between the germline ends. The chain's CDR3 is CASSVYGENTEAFF. Here the CDR3 DNA reads TGTGCCAGTAGTGTTTACGGGGAAAACACTGAAGCTTTCTTT.

V is TRBV18 and J is TRBJ1-5; perhaps TRBD1 as D (5 bases). There are 14 residues in the CDR3. V gave up 0 bases and J gave up 6 bases, with 9 bases separating them. The germline V gene encodes CDR1 KGHSH and CDR2 LQKENI. CDR3 nucleotides: TGTGCCAGCTCACCACCGGGGGGGGGTCAGCCCCAGCATTTT. It is translated as CASSPPGGGQPQHF.

The chain combines TRBV4-1 with TRBJ2-7, with 9 bases aligning to TRBD1. Germline CDR1 and CDR2: MGHRA and YSYEKL. The CDR3 is made up of 15 amino acids. J lost 5 bases, V lost 4 bases, and 9 bases had no gene match. In DNA form, the CDR3 reads TGCGCCAGCAGCCCACAGGGGGCAAGTTTCGACGAGCAGTACTTC. It codes for CASSPQGASFDEQYF.

The chain joins TRBV11-3 to TRBJ2-3; 10 bases match TRBD2. The V gene's germline CDR1 is SGHNT and CDR2 YENEEA. The CDR3 contains 16 residues. J gave up 3 bases and V 7 bases, and 10 bases lay outside the gene matches. The CDR3 DNA reads TGTGCCAGCACCTTGCTAGCGGGAGAGGGAACAGATACGCAGTATTTT. Amino acid sequence: CASTLLAGEGTDTQYF.

J is TRBJ2-3 and V is TRBV9; 12 bases are a match to TRBD2. J lost 4 bases, V lost 5 bases, and 8 bases had no gene match. The V gene's germline CDR1 is SGDLS and CDR2 YYNGEE. The CDR3 extends over 16 amino acids. The CDR3 loop is CASRMTGTSGPDTQYF. CDR3 nucleotides: TGTGCCAGCAGAATGACCGGGACTAGCGGGCCAGATACGCAGTATTTT.

This rearrangement joins TRBV11-1 to TRBJ2-7, with TRBD2 as a possible D gene (5 bases). The germline V gene encodes CDR1 SGHAT and CDR2 FQDESV (reference sequence). This CDR3 is 15 amino acids long. Trimming stripped 2 bases from V and 2 bases from J, with 13 bases between. The CDR3 coding sequence is TGTGCCAGCAGCTTAATAAGCGGCCGTCCCTACGAGCAGTACTTC. Amino acids: CASSLISGRPYEQYF.

The chain has TRBV30 and TRBJ2-1; 7 nucleotides line up with TRBD2. Unmatched junction bases numbered 7, after V lost 2 bases and J lost 0 bases. Looked up from germline, CDR1 is GTSNPN and CDR2 is SVGIG (reference sequence). This CDR3 spans 16 amino acids. Here the CDR3 DNA reads TGTGCCTGGAGTTTTGGCGGGGGTAGCTCCTACAATGAGCAGTTCTTC. It is translated as CAWSFGGGSSYNEQFF.

The genes are TRBV6-5 and TRBJ2-1, with 7 bases lining up with TRBD2. With V trimmed by 6 bases and J by 3 bases, 5 bases remained unmatched. The V gene's germline CDR1 is MNHEY and CDR2 SVGAGI. This CDR3 region has 14 residues. CDR3 sequence: CASSSLAVYNEQFF. The CDR3 DNA sequence: TGTGCCAGCAGCAGTCTAGCGGTCTACAATGAGCAGTTCTTC.

The chain employs TRBV5-4 and TRBJ2-5; 8 bases line up with TRBD1. The CDR3 consists of 15 residues. Germline-derived CDR1 and CDR2 are SGHNT and YYREEE (reference sequence). With V trimmed by 2 bases and J by 2 bases, 5 bases remained unmatched. The CDR3 DNA reads TGTGCCAGCAGCTTACCGGGACAGGCACAAGAGACCCAGTACTTC. Translation: CASSLPGQAQETQYF.

The CDR3 DNA follows: TGTGCCAGCAGTCGGGGACAGGGCTCCTATGGCTACACCTTC. Protein product: CASSRGQGSYGYTF. The chain carries TRBV27 and TRBJ1-2; 9 bases map to TRBD1. Germline values: CDR1 MNHEY, CDR2 SMNVEV (reference sequence). The CDR3 has 14 residues. V lost 5 bases to trimming and J lost 4 bases; unmatched junction nucleotides: 5.

This clone was observed once. The V and J genes are TRBV5-1 and TRBJ2-7; D is possibly TRBD1 (5 bases). The CDR3 length is 14 residues. V shed 4 bases and J shed 6 bases, with 17 bases lying between them. Germline V CDR1 and CDR2: SGHRS, YFSETQ. CDR3: CASSQMPGSGEQYV. CDR3 bases: TGCGCCAGCAGCCAGATGCCAGGGTCCGGCGAGCAGTACGTC.